One sample yielded the 3 T cell receptor beta chains listed below, sequenced in a study of cytomegalovirus exposure and HLA in healthy donors. Here immunoSEQ multiplex PCR was the method, and the copy in TCRdb shows in-frame clones only, minus some. The table includes around 99,000 clones, around nine tenths detected once. Sequencing was done on a sample of PBMCs. These TCRs come from a woman aged 18-29 years in good health and CMV-seronegative.

In this sample, this clone turned up once. This sequence joins TRBV27 and TRBJ1-5; TRBD1 might be the D (5 bases). Between the trimmed V and J ends, which lost 2 bases and 6 bases, there was a span of 8 bases. CDR3 length: 13 residues. Germline V lookup: CDR1 MNHEY, CDR2 SMNVEV (reference sequence). The CDR3 sequence is CASSLQGTQPQHF. As DNA, the CDR3 is TGTGCCAGCAGTTTACAGGGAACTCAGCCCCAGCATTTT.

This clone came up a few times. V gene TRBV5-5 combines with J gene TRBJ2-7; the D is unclear. The V gene's germline CDR1 is SGHKS and CDR2 YYEKEE (reference sequence). The ends were cut back, 1 base at V and 5 bases at J, with 13 bases in the middle. CDR3 length equals 14 residues. This CDR3 reads CASSLFGQSHEQYF. CDR3 bases: TGTGCCAGCAGCTTGTTTGGGCAGTCCCACGAGCAGTACTTC.

As regards this clone: Different DNA sequences within this sample yield the same CDR3. The V call is TRBV30, the J call TRBJ2-7; perhaps TRBD1 as D (5 bases). Trimming took off 4 bases at V and 3 bases at J, with 7 bases between the two ends. The CDR3 contains 11 residues. In germline, CDR1 is GTSNPN, CDR2 SVGIG (reference sequence). This CDR3 is CAWKGNYEQYF. Written as DNA, the CDR3 is TGTGCCTGGAAGGGGAACTACGAGCAGTACTTC. Together with reference TRBV30 and TRBJ2-7, the CDR3 gives the full variable domain: SQTIHQWPATLVQPVGSPLSLECTVEGTSNPNLYWYRQAAGRGLQLLFYSVGIGQISSEVPQNLSASRPQDRQFILSSKKLLLSDSGFYLCAWKGNYEQYFGPGTRLTVT.